These 9 T cell receptor beta chains came from one sample sequenced in a study of sequential checkpoint blockade in melanoma. Clones were read by immunoSEQ multiplex PCR, and TCRdb kept only the in-frame ones, dropping some. The profile covers 15,000 or so clones, with 60% to 70% appearing a single time and 20% to 25% taken by the ten largest. The treatment: randomized to nivolumab then ipilimumab (arm A) or the reverse (arm B). The specimen comprised CD8+ T cells sorted from blood (inferred from file names), sampled from a patient given nivolumab and ipilimumab in sequence. These TCRs come from a human donor with melanoma.

The table lists this clone with a few counts. This chain uses TRBV9 with TRBJ2-1, with 7 bases matching TRBD2. The CDR3 has 15 residues. V gave up 0 bases and J gave up 7 bases; unmatched junction bases: 7. Germline assignment: CDR1 SGDLS and CDR2 YYNGEE. CDR3 in amino acids: CASSVGTAGGNEQFF. The CDR3 DNA reads TGTGCCAGCAGCGTAGGGACCGCCGGGGGGAATGAGCAGTTCTTC.

The rearrangement uses TRBV5-5 and TRBJ1-1; D unresolved. With 0 bases removed from V and 3 bases from J, the gap between germline ends came to 9 bases. Germline values: CDR1 SGHKS, CDR2 YYEKEE (reference sequence). CDR3 length: 14 amino acids. CDR3 sequence reads: CASSLDSFDTEAFF. The CDR3 coding sequence is TGTGCCAGCAGCTTGGACAGCTTTGACACTGAAGCTTTCTTT.

This sequence joins TRBV9 and TRBJ1-1, with 7 bases identical to TRBD1. Per germline, CDR1 SGDLS and CDR2 YYNGEE. Trimming took 0 bases from V and 8 from J; bases not matched to a gene: 1. This CDR3 has 12 amino acids. The CDR3 region is CASSVVDREAFF. The CDR3 DNA reads as TGTGCCAGCAGCGTAGTGGACAGGGAAGCTTTCTTT.

This rearrangement joins TRBV6-4 to TRBJ2-1; 10 bases are shared with TRBD1. Losses at the gene ends were 5 bases for V and 8 bases for J; bases not matched to a gene: 9. Germline V gene sequence: CDR1 MRHNA, CDR2 SNTAGT. The CDR3 covers 15 residues. For the CDR3, the DNA is TGTGCCAGCAGTATGGACAGGGGGGCCACGGATGAGCAGTTCTTC. Amino acid sequence: CASSMDRGATDEQFF.

CDR3 nucleotide sequence: TGTGCCAGCAGCTTGGCCGTCAGGACAGATACGCAGTATTTT. This encodes CASSLAVRTDTQYF. The V and J genes are TRBV5-6 and TRBJ2-3, with unresolved D. CDR1 is SGHDT and CDR2 is YYEEEE in the germline V gene. This CDR3 comprises 14 residues. V lost 0 bases, J lost 3 bases, and 8 bases lay in between.

The genes are TRBV4-2 and TRBJ2-7; D is perhaps TRBD1 (5 bases). CDR1 is LGHNA and CDR2 is YNFKEQ in the germline V gene. V dropped 3 bases and J dropped 3 bases, with 15 bases sitting between them. The CDR3 sequence is 15 residues long. For the CDR3, the DNA is TGTGCCAGCAGCCAGATAAGACAGTCGGTCTACGAGCAGTACTTC. Its translation is CASSQIRQSVYEQYF.

The chain uses TRBV6-5 and TRBJ1-4; D gene ambiguous. The V end lost 8 bases, the J end lost 7 bases, and 11 bases lay between the germline ends. Germline V gene data show CDR1 as MNHEY and CDR2 as SVGAGI. This CDR3 has 12 amino acids. The CDR3 DNA reads as TGTGCCAGCGGTCCGGGTTTTGAAAAACTGTTTTTT. It codes for CASGPGFEKLFF.

V usage is TRBV4-3 and J usage is TRBJ2-1, with D unresolved. Trimming removed 6 bases from V and 0 bases from J, with 12 bases in between. Germline V CDR1 and CDR2: LGHNA, YSLEER. This CDR3 contains 15 residues. The CDR3: CASSFAHRSYNEQFF. DNA of the CDR3: TGCGCCAGCAGTTTTGCACACCGCTCCTACAATGAGCAGTTCTTC.

This clone was observed a handful of times. The chain combines TRBV7-9 with TRBJ2-7, with 9 bases fitting TRBD2. The CDR3 loop spans 13 amino acids. Losses at the gene ends were 5 bases for V and 7 bases for J; bases not matched to a gene: 6. The germline gives CDR1 SEHNR, CDR2 FQNEAQ (reference sequence). CDR3 coding DNA: TGTGCCAGCAGCCCTAGCGGGGCAGGAGAGCAGTACGTC. Residues: CASSPSGAGEQYV.